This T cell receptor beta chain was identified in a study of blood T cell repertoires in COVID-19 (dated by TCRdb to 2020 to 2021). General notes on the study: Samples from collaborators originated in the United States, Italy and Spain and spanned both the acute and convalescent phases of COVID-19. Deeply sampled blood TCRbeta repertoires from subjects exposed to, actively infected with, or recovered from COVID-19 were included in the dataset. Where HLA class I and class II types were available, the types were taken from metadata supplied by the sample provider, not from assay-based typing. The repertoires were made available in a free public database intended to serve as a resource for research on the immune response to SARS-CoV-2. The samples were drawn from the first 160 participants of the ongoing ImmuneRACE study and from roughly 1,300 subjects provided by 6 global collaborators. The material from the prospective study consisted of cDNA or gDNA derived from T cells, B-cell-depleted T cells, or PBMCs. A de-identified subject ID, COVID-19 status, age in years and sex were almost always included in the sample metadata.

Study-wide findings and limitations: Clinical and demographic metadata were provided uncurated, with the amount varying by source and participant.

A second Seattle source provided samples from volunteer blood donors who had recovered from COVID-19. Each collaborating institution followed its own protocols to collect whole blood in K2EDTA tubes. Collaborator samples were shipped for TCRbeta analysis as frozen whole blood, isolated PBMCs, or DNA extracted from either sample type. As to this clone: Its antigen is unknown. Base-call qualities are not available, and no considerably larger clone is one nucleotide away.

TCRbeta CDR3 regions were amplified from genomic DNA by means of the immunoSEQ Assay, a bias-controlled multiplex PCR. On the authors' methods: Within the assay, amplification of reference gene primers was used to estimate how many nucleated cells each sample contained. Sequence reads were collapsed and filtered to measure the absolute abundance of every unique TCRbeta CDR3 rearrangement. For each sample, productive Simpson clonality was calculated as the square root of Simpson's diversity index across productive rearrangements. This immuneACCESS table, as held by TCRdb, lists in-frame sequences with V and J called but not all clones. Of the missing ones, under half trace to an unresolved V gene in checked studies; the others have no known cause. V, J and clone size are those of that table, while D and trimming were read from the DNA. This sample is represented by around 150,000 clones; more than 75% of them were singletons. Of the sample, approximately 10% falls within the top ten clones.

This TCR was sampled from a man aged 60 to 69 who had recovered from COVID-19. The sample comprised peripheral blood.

The CDR3: CASMTSGRSYEQYF. The DNA sequence is given as TGTGCCAGCATGACTAGCGGGAGATCCTACGAGCAGTACTTC. The rearrangement combines TRBV6-6 with TRBJ2-7; 12 junctional bases match TRBD2. Per the germline V gene (reference sequence), MNHNY is the CDR1 and SVGAGI is the CDR2. Including cysteine and phenylalanine, the CDR3 has 14 amino acids. CDR3 DNA is the only sequence kept; it has 42 bases, read in frame from the first base. Trimmed from V: 7 bases; trimmed from J: 1 base; junction bases lacking a gene match: 2.